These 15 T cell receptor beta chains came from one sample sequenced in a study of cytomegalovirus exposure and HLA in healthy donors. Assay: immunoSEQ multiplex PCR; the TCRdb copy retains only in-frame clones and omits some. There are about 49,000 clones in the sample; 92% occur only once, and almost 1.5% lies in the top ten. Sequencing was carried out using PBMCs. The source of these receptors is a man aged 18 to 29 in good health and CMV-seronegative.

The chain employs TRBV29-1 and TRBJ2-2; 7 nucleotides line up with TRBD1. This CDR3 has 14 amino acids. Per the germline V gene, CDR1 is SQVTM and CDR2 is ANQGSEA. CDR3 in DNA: TGCAGTCATCCCTACCAGGGGGACACCGGGGAGCTGTTTTTT. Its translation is CSHPYQGDTGELFF.

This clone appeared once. As DNA, the CDR3 is TGCGCCAGCAGCCTAACGGGACTAGCTGTGGGGGAGCAGTACTTC. This sequence encodes CASSLTGLAVGEQYF. The genes are TRBV4-1 and TRBJ2-7; TRBD2 agrees at 9 bases. The CDR3 runs 15 residues. Germline CDR1 reads MGHRA; CDR2 reads YSYEKL. The ends lost 4 bases at V and 7 bases at J; junction bases unmatched: 11.

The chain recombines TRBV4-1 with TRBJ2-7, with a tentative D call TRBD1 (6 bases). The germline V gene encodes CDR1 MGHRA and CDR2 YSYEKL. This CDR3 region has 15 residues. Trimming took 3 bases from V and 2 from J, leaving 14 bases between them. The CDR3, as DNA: TGCGCCAGCAGCCAGTCCGGGACACAAACCTACGAGCAGTACTTC. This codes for CASSQSGTQTYEQYF.

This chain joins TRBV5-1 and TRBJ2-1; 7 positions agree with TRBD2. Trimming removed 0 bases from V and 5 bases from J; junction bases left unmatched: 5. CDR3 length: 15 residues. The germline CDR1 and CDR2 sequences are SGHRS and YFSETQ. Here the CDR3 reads CASSLAGGTHNEQFF. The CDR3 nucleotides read TGCGCCAGCAGCTTGGCGGGAGGCACCCACAATGAGCAGTTCTTC.

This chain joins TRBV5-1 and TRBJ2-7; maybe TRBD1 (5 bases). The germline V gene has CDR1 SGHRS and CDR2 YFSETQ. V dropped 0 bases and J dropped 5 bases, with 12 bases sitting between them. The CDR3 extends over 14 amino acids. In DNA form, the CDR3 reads TGCGCCAGCAGCTTGGAATTTAGCAGGGACGAGCAGTACTTC. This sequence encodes CASSLEFSRDEQYF.

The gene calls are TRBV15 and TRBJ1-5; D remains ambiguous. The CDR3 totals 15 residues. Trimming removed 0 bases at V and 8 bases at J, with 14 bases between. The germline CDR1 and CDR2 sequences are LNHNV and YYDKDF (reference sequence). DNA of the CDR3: TGTGCCACCAGCAGAGATCGTTGGAGCGCGGAGCCCCAGCATTTT. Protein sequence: CATSRDRWSAEPQHF. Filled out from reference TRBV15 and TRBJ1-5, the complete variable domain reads DAMVIQNPRYQVTQFGKPVTLSCSQTLNHNVMYWYQQKSSQAPKLLFHYYDKDFNNEADTPDNFQSRRPNTSFCFLDIRSPGLGDTAMYLCATSRDRWSAEPQHFGDGTRLSIL.

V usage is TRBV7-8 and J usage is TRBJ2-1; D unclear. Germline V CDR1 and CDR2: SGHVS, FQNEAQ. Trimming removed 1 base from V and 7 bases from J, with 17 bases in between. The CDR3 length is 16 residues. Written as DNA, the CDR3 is TGTGCCAGCAGCTTAGACCCACGGCCTAGGTGGAATGAGCAGTTCTTC. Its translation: CASSLDPRPRWNEQFF.

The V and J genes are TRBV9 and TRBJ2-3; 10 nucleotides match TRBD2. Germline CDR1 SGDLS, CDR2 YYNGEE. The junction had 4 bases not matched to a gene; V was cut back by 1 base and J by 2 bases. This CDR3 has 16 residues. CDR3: CASSVILAGATDTQYF. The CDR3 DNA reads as TGTGCCAGCAGCGTAATTCTAGCGGGGGCCACAGATACGCAGTATTTT.

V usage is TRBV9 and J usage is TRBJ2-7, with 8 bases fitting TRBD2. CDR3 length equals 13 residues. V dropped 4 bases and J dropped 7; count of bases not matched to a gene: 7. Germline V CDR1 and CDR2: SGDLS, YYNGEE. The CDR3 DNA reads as TGTGCCAGCAGCACCGGACTAGCTGGGGAGCAGTACTTC. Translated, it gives CASSTGLAGEQYF.

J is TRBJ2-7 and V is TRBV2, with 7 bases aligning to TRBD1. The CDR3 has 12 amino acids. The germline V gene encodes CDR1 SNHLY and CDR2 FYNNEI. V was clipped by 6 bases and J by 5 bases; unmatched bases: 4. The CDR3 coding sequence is TGTGCCAGCAGAGGGGGCAGGGACGAGCAGTACTTC. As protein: CASRGGRDEQYF.

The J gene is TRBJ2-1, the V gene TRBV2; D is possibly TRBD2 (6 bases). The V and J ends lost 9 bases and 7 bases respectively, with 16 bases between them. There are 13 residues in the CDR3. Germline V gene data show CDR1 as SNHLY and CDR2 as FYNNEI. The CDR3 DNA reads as TGTGCCAGGACCGGGACTGACCCAAATGAGCAGTTCTTC. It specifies CARTGTDPNEQFF.

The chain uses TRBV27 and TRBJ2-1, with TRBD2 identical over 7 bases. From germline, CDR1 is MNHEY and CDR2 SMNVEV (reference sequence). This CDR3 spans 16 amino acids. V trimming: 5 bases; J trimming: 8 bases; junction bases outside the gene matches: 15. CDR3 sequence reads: CASSGRFGREYHEQFF. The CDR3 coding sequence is TGTGCCAGCAGTGGGCGGTTTGGGCGGGAGTACCATGAGCAGTTCTTC.

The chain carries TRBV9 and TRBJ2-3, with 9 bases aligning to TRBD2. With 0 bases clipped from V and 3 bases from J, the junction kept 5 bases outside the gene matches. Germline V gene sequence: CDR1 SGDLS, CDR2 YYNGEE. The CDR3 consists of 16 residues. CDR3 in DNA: TGTGCCAGCAGCGTAGGTCTAGCGGGACGGACAGATACGCAGTATTTT. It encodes CASSVGLAGRTDTQYF.

The CDR3 loop is CASSLERSGEKLFF. CDR3 coding DNA: TGCGCCAGCAGCTTGGAGAGATCAGGAGAAAAACTGTTTTTT. The rearrangement uses TRBV5-1 and TRBJ1-4; the D is unclear. Per germline, CDR1 SGHRS and CDR2 YFSETQ. V shed 0 bases and J shed 8 bases, with 11 bases lying between them. CDR3 length: 14 residues.

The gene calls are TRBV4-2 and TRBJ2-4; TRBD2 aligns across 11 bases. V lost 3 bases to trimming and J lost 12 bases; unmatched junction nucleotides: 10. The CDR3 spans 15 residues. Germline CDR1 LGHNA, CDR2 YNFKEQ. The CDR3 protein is CASSQGLAVSYDQYF. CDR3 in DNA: TGTGCCAGCAGCCAGGGACTAGCGGTTTCGTATGATCAGTACTTC.